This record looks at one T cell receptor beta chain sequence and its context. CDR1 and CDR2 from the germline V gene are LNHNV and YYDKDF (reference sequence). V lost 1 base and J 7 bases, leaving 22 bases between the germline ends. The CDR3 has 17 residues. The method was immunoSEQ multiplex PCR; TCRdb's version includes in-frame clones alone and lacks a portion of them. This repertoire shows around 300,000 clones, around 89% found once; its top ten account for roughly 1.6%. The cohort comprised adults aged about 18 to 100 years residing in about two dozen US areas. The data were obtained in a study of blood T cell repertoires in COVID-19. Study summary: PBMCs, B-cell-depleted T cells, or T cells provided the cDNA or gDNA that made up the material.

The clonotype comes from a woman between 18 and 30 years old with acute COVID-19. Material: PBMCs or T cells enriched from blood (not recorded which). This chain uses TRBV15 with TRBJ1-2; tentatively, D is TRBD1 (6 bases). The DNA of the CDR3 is TGTGCCACCAGCAGAGGTTTCGGGGGCCCGGGGGGTGGTGGCTACACCTTC. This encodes CATSRGFGGPGGGGYTF.